The entry that follows covers one T cell receptor beta chain sequence. Original analysis: By means of reference gene primer amplification, nucleated cell counts were estimated. Sequenced by immunoSEQ multiplex PCR; TCRdb stores in-frame clones only, minus some. Clone size and V and J calls were adopted from that table, with D and trimming inferred from the DNA. The data contain approximately 85,000 clones, roughly 86% of them singletons. The record originates from a study of blood T cell repertoires in COVID-19. Study-wide context: Both acute and convalescent COVID-19 samples were obtained from the United States, Italy and Spain. T cells, B-cell-depleted T cells, or PBMCs provided the cDNA or gDNA that served as material.

Trimming cost V 2 bases and J 6 bases; bases outside gene matches: 14. Germline loops: CDR1 MNHEY, CDR2 SMNVEV (reference sequence). The CDR3 covers 18 residues. Input material: peripheral blood. The receptor was isolated from a woman older than 75 in a cohort sampled during active or convalescent COVID-19. This chain connects TRBV27 to TRBJ2-2; TRBD1 agrees at 8 bases. The chain's CDR3 is CASSLIGGTGAKAGELFF. The DNA of the CDR3 is TGTGCCAGCAGTTTAATAGGTGGGACAGGTGCAAAGGCCGGGGAGCTGTTTTTT.